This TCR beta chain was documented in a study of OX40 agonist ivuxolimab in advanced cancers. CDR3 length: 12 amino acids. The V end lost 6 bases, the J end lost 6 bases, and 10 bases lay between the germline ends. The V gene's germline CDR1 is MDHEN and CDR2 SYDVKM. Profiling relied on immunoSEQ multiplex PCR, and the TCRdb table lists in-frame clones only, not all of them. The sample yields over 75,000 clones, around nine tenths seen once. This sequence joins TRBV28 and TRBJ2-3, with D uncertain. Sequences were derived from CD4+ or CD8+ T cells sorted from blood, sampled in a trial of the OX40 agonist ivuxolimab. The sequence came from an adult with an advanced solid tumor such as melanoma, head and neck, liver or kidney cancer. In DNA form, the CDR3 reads TGTGCCAGCAGCCGTGGGCCGGATACGCAGTATTTT. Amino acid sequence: CASSRGPDTQYF. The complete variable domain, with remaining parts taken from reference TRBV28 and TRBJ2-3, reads DVKVTQSSRYLVKRTGEKVFLECVQDMDHENMFWYRQDPGLGLRLIYFSYDVKMKEKGDIPEGYSVSREKKERFSLILESASTNQTSMYLCASSRGPDTQYFGPGTRLTVL.